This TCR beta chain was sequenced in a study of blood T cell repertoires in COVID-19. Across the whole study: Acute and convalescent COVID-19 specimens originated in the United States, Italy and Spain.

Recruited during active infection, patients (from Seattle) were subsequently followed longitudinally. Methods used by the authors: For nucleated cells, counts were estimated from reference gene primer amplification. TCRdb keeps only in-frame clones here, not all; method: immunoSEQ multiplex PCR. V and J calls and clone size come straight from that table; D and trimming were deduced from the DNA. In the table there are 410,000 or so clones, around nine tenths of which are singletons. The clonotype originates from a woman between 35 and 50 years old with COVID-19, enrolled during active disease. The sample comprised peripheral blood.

CDR3 amino acids: CASSPTGVEKLFF. The CDR3 region has the DNA TGCGCCAGCAGCCCAACGGGGGTTGAAAAACTGTTTTTT. The chain couples TRBV4-1 to TRBJ1-4; the D gene is possibly TRBD1 (5 bases). V gave up 4 bases and J gave up 7 bases, with 10 bases separating them. CDR1 is MGHRA and CDR2 is YSYEKL in the germline V gene. The CDR3 sequence is 13 residues long.